The entry that follows covers one TCR beta chain sequence. The target of this receptor is not known. No base quality information exists; no much larger clone differs at one position. Sequencing was performed on an Illumina NovaSeq 6000. TCRalpha and TCRbeta cDNA libraries were built by 5'RACE with constant-segment primers, adding sample barcodes and unique molecular identifiers. RNA was extracted from every sample with Trizol reagent. Library amplification was performed in two PCR steps, and a second sample barcode and Illumina TruSeq adapters were introduced in the second step. Sequencing of the libraries was done on an Illumina NovaSeq, producing 2 x 150 bp paired-end reads. The paper's data handling went like this. Reads were demultiplexed and collapsed into UMI-guided consensus sequences with migec v1.2.7. With mixcr v2.1.11, UMI consensuses were aligned to TRA and TRB V and J templates and assembled into clonotypes. Clonotypes were classified as expanded or contracted when called significant by both edgeR and NoisET, with noise models trained on biological replicates. For edgeR calls, the thresholds were a false discovery rate-adjusted p below 0.01 and a log2 fold-change of 1. PCA with hierarchical clustering of max-normalized trajectories of the 1000 most abundant clonotypes was used as exploratory dynamics analysis. Each responding clone was given a CD4 or CD8 phenotype based on the CD4+ and CD8+ repertoires, which had been sequenced separately. In-frame beta chains were kept once TCRdb had trimmed the public reads at Q25 with fastp and called clones with MiXCR. Merged by CDR3 protein, the rows form single entries marked with the most common genes and DNA. These V and J calls originate from TCRdb's pipeline instead of the authors' own analysis. The sample profile shows under 450,000 distinct CDR3 sequences; around 14% of them were found once. The ten largest clones represent under 25% of the sample.

These data originate in a study of T-cell memory formation after mild COVID-19 (TCRdb year 2021). Background on the whole study: TCR sequence clusters from the two donors were found to be largely donor specific. In a couple of donors, T-cell clones that expanded and contracted after mild COVID-19 were tracked by sequencing TCRalpha and TCRbeta repertoires over time. Two young, previously healthy adult volunteers, one female and one male, were included in the cohort.

The CDR3 runs 15 residues from the cysteine to the phenylalanine. The only DNA kept is the CDR3, 45 bases in frame from the first base. Clipping removes 1 base from V and 10 bases from J, with 11 as the unmatched junction base count. CDR1 and CDR2 were assigned from the germline V gene (reference sequence) as LNHNV and YYDKDF. PBMCs were isolated by Ficoll-Paque density gradient centrifugation. The paper as a whole reports these results and caveats: Only a couple of mild cases were covered by the study, and larger cohorts that include severe cases with pre-infection samples were considered necessary. Balanced CD4/CD8 phenotypes were observed for clones contracting from day 15 to 85, whereas a bias towards CD4+ was observed for a second wave of clones expanding from day 15 to 37. SARS-CoV-2 specificity was not confirmed for the second-wave clones peaking on day 37. Some responding clones were found in pre-infection memory, which suggests that pre-existing cross-reactive memory T cells took part in the SARS-CoV-2 response. Contracting CD4+ clones appeared mostly in the CM and EM memory subsets, whereas CD8+ clones were enriched in EMRA.

Sequenced input: PBMCs or a T cell subset sorted from them (not recorded which). This TCR came from a man between 18 and 35 years old who had mild COVID-19 (a few samples of this study predate the infection). The sample titles of this study are shuffled in the database, so cell type and time point are left out; the donor was told from shared clones. The V gene is TRBV15 and the J gene is TRBJ1-2; the central 8 bases match TRBD1. The CDR3 reads as follows: CATSRAPDRVKDYTF. Read as DNA, the sequence is TGTGCCACCAGCAGAGCACCGGACAGGGTGAAGGACTACACCTTC.